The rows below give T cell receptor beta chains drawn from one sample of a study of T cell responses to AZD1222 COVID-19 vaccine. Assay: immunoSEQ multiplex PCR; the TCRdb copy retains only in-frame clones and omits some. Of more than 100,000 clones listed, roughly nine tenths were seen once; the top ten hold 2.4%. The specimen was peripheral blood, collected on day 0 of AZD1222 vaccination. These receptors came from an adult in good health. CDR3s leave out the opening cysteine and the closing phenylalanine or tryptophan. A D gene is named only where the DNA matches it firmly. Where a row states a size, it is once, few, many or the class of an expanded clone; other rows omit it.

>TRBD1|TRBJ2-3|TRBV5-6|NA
ASSLPDRSSDTQY
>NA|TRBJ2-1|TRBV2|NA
ASIERTYNEQF
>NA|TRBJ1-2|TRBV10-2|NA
ASSERTYGYT
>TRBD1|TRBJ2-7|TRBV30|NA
AWSADRGAYEQY
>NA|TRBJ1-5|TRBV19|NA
ASSADGPNQPQH
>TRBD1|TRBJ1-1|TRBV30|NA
ALKADRGYGEAF
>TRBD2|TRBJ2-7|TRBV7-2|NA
ASSPVGGGPYEQY
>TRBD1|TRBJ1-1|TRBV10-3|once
ATMGQGMNTEAF
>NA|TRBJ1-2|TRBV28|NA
CSEGADYGYT
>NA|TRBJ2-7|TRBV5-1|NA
ASSLGGGKSSYEQY
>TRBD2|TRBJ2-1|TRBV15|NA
ATSTQAGVAYNEQF
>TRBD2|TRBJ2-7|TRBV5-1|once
ASSSGLAGGRQY
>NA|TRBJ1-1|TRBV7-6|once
ASSLKSNTEAF
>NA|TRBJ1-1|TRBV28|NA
ASSLGGRENTEAF
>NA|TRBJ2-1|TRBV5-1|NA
ASSLAQVSYNEQF
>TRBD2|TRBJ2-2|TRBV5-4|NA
ASSRSGRTNTGELF
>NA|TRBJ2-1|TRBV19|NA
ASSPSGRAPGRAEQF
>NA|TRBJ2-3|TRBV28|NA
ASSLPGTDTQY
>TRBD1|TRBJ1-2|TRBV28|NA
ASSRQGSYGYT
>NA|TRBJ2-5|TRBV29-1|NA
SVERGETQY
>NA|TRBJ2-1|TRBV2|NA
ASSVLNEQF
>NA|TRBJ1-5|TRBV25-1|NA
ASRGANQPQH
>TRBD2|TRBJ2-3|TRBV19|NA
ASSYPGGSTDTQY
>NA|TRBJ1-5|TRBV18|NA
ASSSGLRDSNQPQH
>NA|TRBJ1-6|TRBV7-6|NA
ASSFGGSGNSPLH
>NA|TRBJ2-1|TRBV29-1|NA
SVGKRLTSYNEQF
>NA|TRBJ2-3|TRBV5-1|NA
ASGWGDFSTDTQY
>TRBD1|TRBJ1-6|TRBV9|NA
ASSVGQGNSPLH
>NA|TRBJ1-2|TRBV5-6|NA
ASSLLAGDGYGYT
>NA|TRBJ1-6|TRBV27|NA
ASTSSGTVNSPLH
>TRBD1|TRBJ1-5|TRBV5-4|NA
ASSSQGAEPQH
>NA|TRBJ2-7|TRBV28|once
ASSYPNTYEQY
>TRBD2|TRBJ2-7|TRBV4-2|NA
ASSHGLADSYEQY